One T cell receptor beta chain is described in this entry. V lost 4 bases, J lost 3 bases, and 12 bases lay in between. There are 14 residues in the CDR3. CDR1 and CDR2 (germline): MGHDK, SYGVNS. The method was immunoSEQ multiplex PCR; TCRdb's version includes in-frame clones alone and lacks a portion of them. Here the sample spans roughly 250,000 clones, about 86% being singletons. The data were obtained in a study of blood T cell repertoires in COVID-19. The receptor was isolated from a person aged 65 to 85 with COVID-19, enrolled during active disease. The V call is TRBV25-1, the J call TRBJ1-1; D not resolved. The sequenced material came from peripheral blood. CDR3 nucleotides: TGTGCCAGCAGTGCGGACGGGAGGTACACTGAAGCTTTCTTT. Its protein product is CASSADGRYTEAFF.